This T cell receptor (beta chain) was recorded in a study of Ad26.COV2.S vaccination and SARS-CoV-2 variants. Overall study: The COV1001 Ad26.COV2.S trial arm included the donor. Participants got Ad26.COV2.S intramuscularly, once or twice 56 days apart.

Treatment described: some 20 received Ad26.COV2.S at low or high dose, single or two shots; roughly five received placebo; per-sample allocation not given. At day 63 after the first vaccine or placebo injection, samples were drawn. Details on this clone: Its matching antigen is unknown.

Study results and limitations: Placebo recipients had lower spike-specific TCR breadth than vaccine recipients.

The table came from immunoSEQ multiplex PCR; TCRdb's copy has only in-frame clones and leaves some out. In the table there are 300,000 to 400,000 clones, 86% of which are singletons. The V end was cut by 4 bases, the J end by 0 bases, with 11 bases between. The CDR3 has 15 residues. The V gene's germline CDR1 is SEHNR and CDR2 FQNEAQ (reference sequence). The chain joins TRBV7-9 to TRBJ2-3, with D tentatively TRBD1 (6 bases). The sample consisted of peripheral blood, taken in a trial of Ad26.COV2.S vaccine versus placebo. The sequence derives from a person aged 18-60 years who received the Ad26.COV2.S COVID-19 vaccine or a placebo. CDR3 sequence (DNA): TGTGCCAGCAGCTGGGGGACAATAAGCACAGATACGCAGTATTTT. It is translated as CASSWGTISTDTQYF.